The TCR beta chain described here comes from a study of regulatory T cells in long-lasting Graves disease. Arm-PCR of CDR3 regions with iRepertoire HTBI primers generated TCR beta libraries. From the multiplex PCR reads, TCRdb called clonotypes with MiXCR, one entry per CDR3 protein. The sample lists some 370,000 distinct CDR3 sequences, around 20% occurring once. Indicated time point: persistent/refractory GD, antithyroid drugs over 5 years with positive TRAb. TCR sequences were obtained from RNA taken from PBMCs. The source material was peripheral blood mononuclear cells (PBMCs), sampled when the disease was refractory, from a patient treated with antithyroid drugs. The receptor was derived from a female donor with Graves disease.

As DNA, the CDR3 is TGTGCCAGTAGTATCGGGACATATTACAATGAGCAGTTCTTC. Amino acids: CASSIGTYYNEQFF. The chain uses TRBV19 and TRBJ2-1; tentative D call: TRBD1 (6 bases). The CDR3 runs to 14 residues. The germline V gene encodes CDR1 LNHDA and CDR2 SQIVND (reference sequence). V was trimmed by 3 bases and J by 4 bases, leaving 10 bases between them.